The rows below give T cell receptor beta chains drawn from one sample of a study of T-cell memory formation after mild COVID-19. Each CDR3 protein gets one entry after TCRdb re-called the 5' RACE reads with MiXCR. The table has 400,000 or so distinct CDR3 sequences, 20% seen once. The sequenced sample was PBMCs or a T cell subset sorted from them (not recorded which). These receptor sequences come from an adult woman who had mild COVID-19 (a few samples of this study predate the infection). Cell type and time point are not known. Each CDR3 is given with its conserved first and last residue. The order of the fields is V gene, D gene, J gene, clone size, CDR3 DNA, CDR3 protein. D genes are given only for firm matches. Clone size is shown for a subset of rows, as once, few, many or a class of expanded clone.

>TRBV7-2|TRBD2|TRBJ2-7|few
TGTGCCAGCAGCTTAGGGCTAGCGGAGATTTACGAGCAGTACTTC
CASSLGLAEIYEQYF
>TRBV24-1|-|TRBJ1-5|-
TGTGCCACCAGTGAGTCAGGGAGGGGAGACAATCAGCCCCAGCATTTT
CATSESGRGDNQPQHF
>TRBV7-2|TRBD2|TRBJ2-1|-
TGTGCCAGCAGCGCTCCATCGCGGGGGGGCCGGAATGAGCAGTTCTTC
CASSAPSRGGRNEQFF
>TRBV7-2|-|TRBJ1-4|-
TGTGCCAGCAGTAGGACCCACAGGGTGGAGGAAAAACTGTATTTT
CASSRTHRVEEKLYF
>TRBV29-1|-|TRBJ2-3|-
TGCAGCGTCGGAACTGGTAGCACAGATACGCAGTATTTT
CSVGTGSTDTQYF
>TRBV9|TRBD1|TRBJ1-2|many
TGTGCCAGCAGTGTAGGGGACAGGAACTATGGCTACACCTTC
CASSVGDRNYGYTF
>TRBV18|-|TRBJ2-7|many
TGTGCCAGCTCACCTGGGGTGACCTCCTACGAGCAGTACTTC
CASSPGVTSYEQYF
>TRBV7-9|-|TRBJ2-1|few
TGTGCCAGCAGCGCCCCTAGCGCGGGATACAATGAGCAGTTCTTC
CASSAPSAGYNEQFF
>TRBV25-1|TRBD2|TRBJ2-3|-
TGTGCCAGCAGTGAATCTAAGCAGGGTGGGACTAGCGGAGATACGCAGTATTTT
CASSESKQGGTSGDTQYF
>TRBV20-1|-|TRBJ2-3|-
TGCAGTGCTCCTAGAACCACGACATTGACTAGCACAGATACGCAGTATTTT
CSAPRTTTLTSTDTQYF
>TRBV5-6|-|TRBJ1-2|few
TGTGCCAGCAACCGACGGCTAGCTAACTATGGCTACACCTTC
CASNRRLANYGYTF
>TRBV7-9|-|TRBJ2-1|few
TGTGCCAGCAGGTCAGCAGGGGACCATGAGCAGTTCTTC
CASRSAGDHEQFF
>TRBV5-1|TRBD2|TRBJ2-4|-
TGCGCCAGCAGCCCGGGACTAGCGGGAGATCAGAACATTCAGTACTTC
CASSPGLAGDQNIQYF
>TRBV5-4|-|TRBJ2-3|few
TGTGCCAGCAGCCACGGGGGATCGATTTCAGATACGCAGTATTTT
CASSHGGSISDTQYF
>TRBV29-1|TRBD1|TRBJ2-5|large
TGCAGCGCCACAGGGGGCAAGGAGACCCAGTACTTC
CSATGGKETQYF
>TRBV4-1|-|TRBJ2-7|few
TGCGCCAGCAGCCAAGAGAGGCGGGGAACCTACGAGCAGTACTTC
CASSQERRGTYEQYF